This TCR beta chain derives from a study of cytomegalovirus exposure and HLA in healthy donors. Concerning this clone: Its antigen is undetermined.

Notes on the study in general: Likely technical artifact: a cluster of highly shared sequence variants. Versus the approximately 670-donor mean, an Asian-associated ancestry cluster reportedly showed fewer N-insertions in a later analysis. Many donors carried some public TCRs, although rarity characterized most TCR sequences. Most of the TCR beta V segments (in an earlier analysis) were productive either about 87% or about 30% of the time.

The CDR3 runs to 15 residues. Germline V lookup: CDR1 ENHRY, CDR2 SYGVKD. V lost 10 bases and J lost 0; bases outside the gene matches: 11. Primers: 60 Vbeta forward and 13 Jbeta reverse. Assay: immunoSEQ multiplex PCR; the TCRdb copy retains only in-frame clones and omits some. Among 150,000 to 200,000 clones listed, 80% were seen once. Sequencing was done on a sample of PBMCs. The chain couples TRBV10-3 to TRBJ1-1, with 7 bases lining up with TRBD1. The TCR originated in a man aged 18-30 years in good health and CMV-seropositive. The CDR3 loop is CATGGKTGMNTEAFF. In DNA form, the CDR3 reads TGTGCCACCGGTGGGAAGACAGGGATGAACACTGAAGCTTTCTTT.